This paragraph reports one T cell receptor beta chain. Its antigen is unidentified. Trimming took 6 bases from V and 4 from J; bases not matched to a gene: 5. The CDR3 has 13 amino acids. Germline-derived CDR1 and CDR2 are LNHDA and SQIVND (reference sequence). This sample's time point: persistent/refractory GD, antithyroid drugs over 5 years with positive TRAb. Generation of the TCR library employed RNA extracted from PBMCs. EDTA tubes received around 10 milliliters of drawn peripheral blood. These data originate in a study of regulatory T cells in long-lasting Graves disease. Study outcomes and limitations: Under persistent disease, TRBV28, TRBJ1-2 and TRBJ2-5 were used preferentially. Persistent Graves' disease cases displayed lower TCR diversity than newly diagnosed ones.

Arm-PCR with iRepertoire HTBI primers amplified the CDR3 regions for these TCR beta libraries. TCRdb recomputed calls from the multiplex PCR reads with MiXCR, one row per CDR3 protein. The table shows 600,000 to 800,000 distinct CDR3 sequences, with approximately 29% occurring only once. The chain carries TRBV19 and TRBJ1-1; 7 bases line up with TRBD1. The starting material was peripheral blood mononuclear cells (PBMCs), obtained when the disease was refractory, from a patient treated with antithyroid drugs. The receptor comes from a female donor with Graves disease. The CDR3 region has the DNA TGTGCCAGTAGGACGGACAGGAGCACTGAAGCTTTCTTT. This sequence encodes CASRTDRSTEAFF.